This TCR beta chain derives from a study of blood T cell repertoires in COVID-19 (TCRdb year 2020). A note on the overall study: Collaborator samples came from the United States, Italy and Spain and covered acute and convalescent phases of COVID-19. The dataset comprised deeply sampled blood TCRbeta repertoires from subjects exposed to, actively infected with, or recovered from COVID-19. The material from the prospective study consisted of cDNA or gDNA derived from T cells, B-cell-depleted T cells, or PBMCs. Sample metadata almost always included a de-identified subject ID, COVID-19 status, age in years and sex. The samples were drawn from two sources: the first 160 participants of the ongoing ImmuneRACE study, and fewer than 1,500 subjects contributed by 6 global collaborators. HLA class I and class II types, where available, came from metadata supplied by the sample provider rather than from assay-based typing. The repertoires were released in a freely available public database intended as a resource for research on the immune response to SARS-CoV-2. What the authors observed across the whole study: The quantity of clinical and demographic metadata differed by source and by participant and was supplied without curation.

Remarks on this clone: The antigen this receptor binds is unknown. Base qualities are missing; no much larger clone stands one base away.

CDR1 and CDR2, looked up from the germline V gene (reference sequence), are LNHDA and SQIVND. V ends up 7 bases short and J 5 bases short, with an unmatched junction base count of 7. The CDR3 goes from the cysteine to the phenylalanine over 14 residues. Only the CDR3 portion is preserved as DNA: 42 bases, with reading frame beginning at the first base. TCRbeta CDR3 regions were amplified from genomic DNA using the immunoSEQ Assay, a bias-controlled multiplex PCR. The paper's data handling went like this. Nucleated cell counts per sample were estimated from amplification of reference gene primers within the assay. To quantify the absolute abundance of each unique TCRbeta CDR3 rearrangement, sequence reads were collapsed and filtered. For each sample, productive Simpson clonality was calculated by taking the square root of Simpson's diversity index across productive rearrangements. The table comes from immuneACCESS by way of TCRdb, which keeps in-frame sequences with V and J called. Part of the clones is missing from these tables; in studies checked, under half for an unresolved V gene and the rest for unknown reasons. That table is the source of V, J and clone size, and D and trimming were worked out from the DNA. The sample records approximately 300,000 clones, roughly 90% of which are singletons. Roughly 0.8% of the sample comes from the top ten.

Whole blood was collected in K2EDTA tubes by collaborating institutions according to the institutions' own protocols. Collaborator samples were shipped for TCRbeta analysis as frozen whole blood, isolated PBMCs, or DNA extracted from either sample type. The receptor's source is a man aged 25 to 40 with acute or convalescent COVID-19. Sequencing was done on a sample of peripheral blood. This receptor chain uses TRBV19 and TRBJ2-5; 10 junctional bases match TRBD1. The bases are TGTGCCAGTAATCCGGGACAGGGGTGGGAGACCCAGTACTTC. It translates to CASNPGQGWETQYF.